One and the same sample provided the 26 T cell receptor beta chains below, sequenced in a study of T cell repertoires in cytomegalovirus infection. No antigen has been identified for these receptors. TCRdb redid the calling of the reads with MiXCR, one entry per CDR3 protein. Found here are 570,000 or so distinct CDR3 sequences, 35% to 50% of them singletons; the top ten hold about 48%. Sequencing used cultured PBMCs, obtained from culture after CMV antigen stimulation. Every receptor here comes from a human donor in good health (CMV status not recorded). Some clones in this sample may be carry-over from other donors' samples.

This clonotype was seen more than once but under ten times. This chain links TRBV6-1 with TRBJ2-4; a possible D gene is TRBD2 (6 bases). V shed 6 bases and J shed 1 base, with 16 bases lying between them. Looked up from germline, CDR1 is MNHNS and CDR2 is SASEGT. The CDR3 totals 16 residues. CDR3 sequence (DNA): TGTGCCAGCAGCCGATTTCAAGGAGGGGCCAAAAACATTCAGTACTTC. It specifies CASSRFQGGAKNIQYF.

The rearrangement uses TRBV7-2 and TRBJ2-1, with D tentatively TRBD1 (5 bases). The CDR3 has 13 residues. V was shortened by 5 bases and J by 7 bases, with 12 bases between the two germline ends. Germline V gene sequence: CDR1 SGHTA, CDR2 FQGNSA. CDR3 sequence (DNA): TGTGCCAGCAGCATCTACAGGCAAAATGAGCAGTTCTTC. Encoded protein: CASSIYRQNEQFF. Complete variable domain (other parts from reference TRBV7-2 and TRBJ2-1): GAGVSQSPSNKVTEKGKDVELRCDPISGHTALYWYRQSLGQGLEFLIYFQGNSAPDKSGLPSDRFSAERTGGSVSTLTIQRTQQEDSAVYLCASSIYRQNEQFFGPGTRLTVL.

CDR3 in DNA: TGCAGCGTTGGGGGCAGTAATCAGCCCCAGCATTTT. Translating it yields CSVGGSNQPQHF. The V and J genes are TRBV29-1 and TRBJ1-5; tentative D call: TRBD1 (5 bases). The ends were cut back, 4 bases at V and 4 bases at J, with 8 bases in the middle. The CDR3 contains 12 residues. CDR1 is SQVTM, CDR2 ANQGSEA, per germline.

The sample holds a few counts of this clonotype. A read error may account for a junction end that differs from germline. The V gene is TRBV5-3, the J gene TRBJ2-1; D possibly matches TRBD1 or TRBD2 (5 bases each). TRBV5-3 carries the ORF label, with uncertain function. The CDR3 contains 15 residues. The DNA for the CDR3 is TGTGCCAGCAGCTTGAGAGGGGATACCTACAATGAGCAGTTCTTC. Translation gives CASSLRGDTYNEQFF.

This clonotype was observed a single time. This chain links TRBV7-9 with TRBJ1-4; 9 positions match TRBD1. The germline V gene has CDR1 SEHNR and CDR2 FQNEAQ (reference sequence). After removal of 2 bases from V and 6 bases from J, the junction contained 4 bases not matched to a gene. The CDR3 spans 15 residues. The CDR3, as DNA: TGTGCCAGCAGCTTAATACAGGGGGCTGATGAAAAACTGTTTTTT. Protein: CASSLIQGADEKLFF.

This clonotype was recorded a few times. The chain couples TRBV5-4 to TRBJ1-2; 10 positions agree with TRBD1. The germline gives CDR1 SGHNT, CDR2 YYREEE (reference sequence). The CDR3 runs 19 residues. The V and J ends lost 4 bases and 7 bases, in that order; junction bases with no gene match: 22. CDR3 sequence: CASSPTRYITGTGVAGYTF. As DNA, the CDR3 is TGTGCCAGCAGCCCCACCCGCTACATAACCGGGACAGGGGTGGCTGGCTACACCTTC.

The rearrangement joins TRBV6-1 to TRBJ2-3; 11 positions agree with TRBD2. CDR3 length: 16 residues. V dropped 10 bases and J dropped 6; count of bases not matched to a gene: 15. CDR1 and CDR2 from the germline V gene are MNHNS and SASEGT. As DNA, the CDR3 is TGTGCCACCAACCGGCTAGCGGGGGGTCTTGAGGATACGCAGTATTTT. Protein sequence: CATNRLAGGLEDTQYF.

The sample holds a few counts of this clonotype. The chain links TRBV4-3 to TRBJ2-1; possible D gene TRBD2, 6 bases. The CDR3 spans 15 residues. Germline V lookup: CDR1 LGHNA, CDR2 YSLEER. V dropped 3 bases and J dropped 6 bases, with 15 bases sitting between them. Written as DNA, the CDR3 is TGCGCCAGCAGCCAGTACTCCGGCGGGGCCAATGAGCAGTTCTTC. It codes for CASSQYSGGANEQFF.

The chain links TRBV2 to TRBJ1-2, with D hard to call. V was trimmed by 3 bases and J by 5 bases, leaving 10 bases between them. This CDR3 comprises 13 residues. Germline-derived CDR1 and CDR2 are SNHLY and FYNNEI. CDR3 sequence reads: CASSDERRYGYTF. CDR3 coding DNA: TGTGCCAGCAGTGACGAGAGGCGATATGGCTACACCTTC.

The V and J genes are TRBV6-6 and TRBJ1-1; D perhaps matches TRBD1 (5 bases). The ends were cut back, 4 bases at V and 4 bases at J, with 10 bases in the middle. Germline V gene lookup returns CDR1 MNHNY and CDR2 SVGAGI (reference sequence). This CDR3 spans 13 amino acids. CDR3 sequence: CASSWGSVTEAFF. CDR3 DNA: TGTGCCAGCAGTTGGGGGTCGGTCACTGAAGCTTTCTTT.

V and J are TRBV6-6 and TRBJ1-6, with D perhaps matching TRBD1 (6 bases). This CDR3 is built from 15 residues. The germline gives CDR1 MNHNY, CDR2 SVGAGI (reference sequence). The V and J ends lost 6 bases and 5 bases respectively, with 14 bases between them. CDR3 sequence (DNA): TGTGCCAGCAGCCTCTTGGGACAAAATAATTCACCCCTCCACTTT. Protein product: CASSLLGQNNSPLHF.

This sequence joins TRBV7-8 and TRBJ2-7; D might be TRBD1 or TRBD2, each matching 5 bases. This CDR3 region has 15 residues. CDR1 SGHVS and CDR2 FQNEAQ come from the germline V gene. V was trimmed by 6 bases and J by 1 base, leaving 16 bases between them. CDR3: CASSRGTPNSYEQYF. As DNA, the CDR3 is TGTGCCAGCAGTCGAGGGACCCCCAATTCCTACGAGCAGTACTTC.

This clonotype was detected only a few times. The chain employs TRBV4-1 and TRBJ2-3; unclear D gene. Germline V lookup: CDR1 MGHRA, CDR2 YSYEKL. This CDR3 has 21 amino acids. The ends were cut back, 4 bases at V and 0 bases at J, with 29 bases in the middle. The CDR3 nucleotides read TGCGCCAGCAGCCGATGGGTCAAACGGGCGACGGCGGAGCCTAGCACAGATACGCAGTATTTT. It yields the protein CASSRWVKRATAEPSTDTQYF.

This clonotype has just a few counts. This sequence joins TRBV12-3 or TRBV12-4 and TRBJ2-1, with 8 bases fitting TRBD2. The CDR3 spans 15 residues. V shed 6 bases, J shed 5 bases, and the junction held 9 bases outside the gene matches. CDR3 region: CASSLGGRPDNEQFF. CDR3 sequence (DNA): TGTGCCAGCAGCCTTGGCGGGAGGCCGGACAATGAGCAGTTCTTC.

This clonotype was counted once. The chain employs TRBV5-5 and TRBJ2-1; TRBD2 might be the D (6 bases). Germline CDR1 is SGHKS and CDR2 is YYEKEE (reference sequence). V was pared by 3 bases and J by 4 bases, with 14 bases between. This CDR3 region has 15 residues. CDR3: CASSSPERGYNEQFF. Written as DNA, the CDR3 is TGTGCCAGCAGCTCCCCCGAACGGGGGTACAATGAGCAGTTCTTC. Full variable domain (missing parts from reference TRBV5-5 and TRBJ2-1): DAGVTQSPTHLIKTRGQQVTLRCSPISGHKSVSWYQQVLGQGPQFIFQYYEKEERGRGNFPDRFSARQFPNYSSELNVNALLLGDSALYLCASSSPERGYNEQFFGPGTRLTVL.

J is TRBJ2-5 and V is TRBV7-9; weak D call: TRBD1 (6 bases). Germline CDR1 SEHNR, CDR2 FQNEAQ (reference sequence). V lost 7 bases to trimming and J lost 0 bases, with 12 bases between them. This CDR3 contains 14 residues. The CDR3 DNA sequence: TGTGCCAGCACCTCCGGGACATACCAAGAGACCCAGTACTTC. Translated, it gives CASTSGTYQETQYF.

This clonotype was seen ten or more times. The chain uses TRBV7-2 and TRBJ2-1, with unresolved D. Trimming removed 5 bases at V and 7 bases at J, with 6 bases between. Looked up from germline, CDR1 is SGHTA and CDR2 is FQGNSA. This CDR3 has 11 amino acids. The CDR3 protein is CASSPGNEQFF. CDR3 coding DNA: TGTGCCAGCAGCCCTGGGAATGAGCAGTTCTTC.

This clonotype was seen more than once but under ten times. V usage is TRBV20-1 and J usage is TRBJ2-7, with 11 bases identical to TRBD2. V dropped 4 bases and J dropped 5; count of bases not matched to a gene: 10. CDR1 and CDR2 (germline): DFQATT, SNEGSKA (reference sequence). This CDR3 contains 15 residues. CDR3 in DNA: TGCAGTGCTACGGACCCGACTAGCGGGGCCCACGAGCAGTACTTC. This encodes CSATDPTSGAHEQYF.

The CDR3 nucleotides are TGTGCCAGCAGGAGGCTGCCGTGGGGGGACTCCTACGAGCAGTACTTC. It translates to CASRRLPWGDSYEQYF. J is TRBJ2-7 and V is TRBV6-2 or TRBV6-3, with D possibly matching TRBD2 (6 bases). The CDR3 length is 16 residues. V lost 6 bases and J 0 bases, leaving 18 bases between the germline ends. Germline V gene sequence: CDR1 MNHEY, CDR2 SVGEGT.

This clonotype was counted between two and nine times. The chain has TRBV7-2 and TRBJ1-6; TRBD1 is a possible D gene (5 bases). V dropped 5 bases and J dropped 0 bases, with 14 bases sitting between them. The CDR3 totals 17 residues. Germline CDR1 is SGHTA and CDR2 is FQGNSA. Here the CDR3 DNA reads TGTGCCAGCAGCAATGCTCCAGGGATCTCCTATAATTCACCCCTCCACTTT. It codes for CASSNAPGISYNSPLHF.

This sequence joins TRBV28 and TRBJ2-7; TRBD1 matches at 8 bases. J was trimmed by 12 bases and V by 9 bases; bases with no gene match: 16. CDR1 and CDR2 from the germline V gene are MDHEN and SYDVKM. The CDR3 length is 13 residues. The CDR3 region is CASSLGQAPSVYF. In DNA form, the CDR3 reads TGTGCCAGTTCCCTGGGACAGGCGCCGTCGGTGTACTTC.

This clonotype was detected a few times. The chain is built from TRBV7-4 and TRBJ2-2, with D possibly TRBD2 on 6 matching bases. The germline gives CDR1 SGHVT, CDR2 SQSDAQ. The CDR3 has 15 residues. The V end lost 1 base, the J end lost 7 bases, and 13 bases lay between the germline ends. CDR3 coding DNA: TGTGCCAGCAGCTTAGGCGGGGCGAGAGGCGGGGAGCTGTTTTTT. As protein: CASSLGGARGGELFF.

Comments on this clonotype: This may come from a read error, since a much larger clone is one base off. This chain links TRBV7-2 with TRBJ1-4; 9 bases line up with TRBD1. CDR3 size: 15 residues. CDR1 and CDR2 from the germline V gene are SGHTA and FQGNSA. The CDR3 spells CASSAWTGEVENLFF. The CDR3 DNA is TGTGCCAGCAGCGCCTGGACAGGGGAGGTTGAAAATCTGTTTTTT.

The CDR3 reads CASSWGTGEYEQFF. For the CDR3, the DNA is TGTGCCAGCAGTTGGGGCACCGGGGAGTATGAGCAGTTCTTC. The chain combines TRBV6-2 or TRBV6-3 with TRBJ2-1; D may match TRBD1 or TRBD2 (5 bases each). The CDR3 sequence is 14 residues long. With 4 bases removed from V and 8 bases from J, the gap between germline ends came to 15 bases. Germline CDR1 reads MNHEY; CDR2 reads SVGEGT.

This clonotype was detected once. V is TRBV20-1 and J is TRBJ2-5; 8 bases map to TRBD2. CDR1 is DFQATT and CDR2 is SNEGSKA in the germline V gene (reference sequence). Losses at the gene ends were 3 bases for V and 4 bases for J; bases not matched to a gene: 16. The CDR3 sequence is 17 residues long. As DNA, the CDR3 is TGCAGTGCTAGTCTAGACATCGGGGGGGGGGCTTCAGAGACCCAGTACTTC. Its protein is CSASLDIGGGASETQYF.

The chain recombines TRBV20-1 with TRBJ1-5, with a possible D match to TRBD1 (5 bases). The length of the CDR3 is 14 residues. Germline V gene data show CDR1 as DFQATT and CDR2 as SNEGSKA (reference sequence). V was pared by 5 bases and J by 1 base, with 12 bases between. The CDR3 DNA is TGCAGTGCTTATGACAGAAAGAGCAATCAGCCCCAGCATTTT. The encoded protein is CSAYDRKSNQPQHF.